This T cell receptor (beta chain) was identified during a study of shared clonotypes between healthy human individuals. Worth noting for this clone: Distinct nucleotide sequences in the sample also encode this CDR3.

Original data processing: In the immunoSEQ data, sequences were junction-only and lacked quality scores, so filtering differed. Measured with immunoSEQ multiplex PCR; TCRdb has only the in-frame clones, and not every one. The V and J calls and clone size were taken over from that table, and D and trimming were inferred from the DNA. The profile covers millions of clones, with approximately 94% appearing a single time and 0.13% to 0.15% taken by the ten largest. V lost 6 bases and J lost 7; bases outside the gene matches: 9. This CDR3 has 14 residues. Per germline, CDR1 MNHNY and CDR2 SVGAGI (reference sequence).

The source is a man aged 18 to 29 in good health. Sequencing was performed on naive CD4+ T cells sorted from blood. The subset here: CD45RA+ positively selected. The V gene is TRBV6-6, the J gene TRBJ2-7; 10 nucleotides match TRBD1. The CDR3 loop reads CASRTGTGVREQYF. In nucleotides, the CDR3 is TGTGCCAGCAGGACCGGGACAGGGGTAAGAGAGCAGTACTTC.